The present TCR beta chain was sequenced within a study of spatial heterogeneity in lung cancer. Study details: Alpha-chain sequences were consistently detected less often than beta-chain sequences. Within raw reads, each unique TCR and UMI combination appeared on average more than ten times.

Time point here: sample taken at primary tumor resection. Whole RNA came from tumor, nontumor lung or frozen PBMC and was sequenced without being sorted. There were 72 donors, all of them untreated patients with early-stage non-small cell lung cancer. Individual TCR cDNA molecules each bore their own unique molecular identifier. In TCRdb, the 5' RACE reads were re-called with MiXCR into one record per CDR3 protein. The data contain 17,000 or so distinct CDR3 sequences, 20% to 25% of them singletons. At least ten counts were recorded for this clonotype. V lost 6 bases, J lost 4 bases, and 16 bases lay in between. The CDR3 length is 15 residues. In germline, CDR1 is LGHNT, CDR2 FRNRAP.

The chain carries TRBV12-5 and TRBJ2-1; D may be TRBD2 (6 bases). Sequencing was performed on PBMCs, taken at surgery. The sequence was obtained from a female donor with early-stage non-small cell lung cancer. CDR3: CASGPPAGSYNEQFF. The CDR3 DNA sequence: TGTGCTAGTGGACCCCCAGCCGGGAGTTACAATGAGCAGTTCTTC.